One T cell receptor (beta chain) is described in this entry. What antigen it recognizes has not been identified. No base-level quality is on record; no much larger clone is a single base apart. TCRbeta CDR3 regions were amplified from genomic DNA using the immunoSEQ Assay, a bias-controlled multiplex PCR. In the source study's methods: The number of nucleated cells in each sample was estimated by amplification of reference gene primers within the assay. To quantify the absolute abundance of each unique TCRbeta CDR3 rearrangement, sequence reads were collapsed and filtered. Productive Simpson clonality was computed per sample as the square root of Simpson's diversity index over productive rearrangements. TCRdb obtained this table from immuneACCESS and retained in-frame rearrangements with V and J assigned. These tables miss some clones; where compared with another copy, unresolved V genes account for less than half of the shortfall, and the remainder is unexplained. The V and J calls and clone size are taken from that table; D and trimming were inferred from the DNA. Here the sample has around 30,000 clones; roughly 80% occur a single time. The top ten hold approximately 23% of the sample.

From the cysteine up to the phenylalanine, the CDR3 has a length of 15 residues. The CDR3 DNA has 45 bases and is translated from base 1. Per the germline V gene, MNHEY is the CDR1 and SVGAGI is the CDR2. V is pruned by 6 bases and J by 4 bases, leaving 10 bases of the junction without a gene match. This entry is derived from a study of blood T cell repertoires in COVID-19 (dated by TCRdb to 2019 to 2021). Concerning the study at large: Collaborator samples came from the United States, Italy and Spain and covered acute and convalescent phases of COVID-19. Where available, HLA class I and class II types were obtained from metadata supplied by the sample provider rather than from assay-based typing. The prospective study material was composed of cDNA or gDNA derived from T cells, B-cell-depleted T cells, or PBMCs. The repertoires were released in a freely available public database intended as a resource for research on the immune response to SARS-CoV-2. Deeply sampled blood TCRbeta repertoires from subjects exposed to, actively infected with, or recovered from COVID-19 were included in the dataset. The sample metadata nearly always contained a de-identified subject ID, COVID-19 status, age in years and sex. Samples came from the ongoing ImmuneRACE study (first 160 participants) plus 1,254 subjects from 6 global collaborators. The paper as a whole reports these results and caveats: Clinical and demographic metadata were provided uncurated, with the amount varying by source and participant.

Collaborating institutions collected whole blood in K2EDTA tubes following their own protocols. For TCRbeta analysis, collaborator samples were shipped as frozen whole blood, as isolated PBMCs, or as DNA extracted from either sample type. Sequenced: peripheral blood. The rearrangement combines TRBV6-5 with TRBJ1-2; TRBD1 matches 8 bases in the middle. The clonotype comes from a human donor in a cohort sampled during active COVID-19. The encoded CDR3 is CASRTGQGVPYGYTF. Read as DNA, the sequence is TGTGCCAGCAGAACTGGACAGGGCGTCCCCTATGGCTACACCTTC.